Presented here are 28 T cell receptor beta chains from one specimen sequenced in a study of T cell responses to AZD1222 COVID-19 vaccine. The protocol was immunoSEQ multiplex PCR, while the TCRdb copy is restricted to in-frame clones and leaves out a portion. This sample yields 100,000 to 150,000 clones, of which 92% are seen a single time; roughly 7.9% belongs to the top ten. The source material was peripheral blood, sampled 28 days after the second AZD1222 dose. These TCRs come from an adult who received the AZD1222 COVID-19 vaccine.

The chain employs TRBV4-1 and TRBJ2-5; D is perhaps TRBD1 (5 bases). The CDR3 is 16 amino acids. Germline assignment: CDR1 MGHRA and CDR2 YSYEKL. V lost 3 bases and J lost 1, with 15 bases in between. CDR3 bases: TGCGCCAGCAGCCAGGGGCCATCGGCGGTCCAAGAGACCCAGTACTTC. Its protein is CASSQGPSAVQETQYF.

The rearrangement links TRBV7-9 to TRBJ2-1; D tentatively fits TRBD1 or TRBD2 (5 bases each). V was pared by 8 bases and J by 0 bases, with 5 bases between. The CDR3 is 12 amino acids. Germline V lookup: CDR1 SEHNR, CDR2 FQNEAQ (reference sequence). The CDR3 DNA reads TGTGCCAGCGGGACCTCCTACAATGAGCAGTTCTTC. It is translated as CASGTSYNEQFF.

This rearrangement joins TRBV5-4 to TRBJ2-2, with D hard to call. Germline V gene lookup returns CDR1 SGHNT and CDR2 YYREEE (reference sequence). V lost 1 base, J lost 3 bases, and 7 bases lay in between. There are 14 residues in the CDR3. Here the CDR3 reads CASSLQWDTGELFF. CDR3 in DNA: TGTGCCAGCAGCTTGCAGTGGGACACCGGGGAGCTGTTTTTT.

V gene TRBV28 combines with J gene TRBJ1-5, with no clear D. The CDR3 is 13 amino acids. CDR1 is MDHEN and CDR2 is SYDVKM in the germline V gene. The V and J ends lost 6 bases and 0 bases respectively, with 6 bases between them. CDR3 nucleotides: TGTGCCAGCAGCTCGTTTAGCAATCAGCCCCAGCATTTT. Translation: CASSSFSNQPQHF.

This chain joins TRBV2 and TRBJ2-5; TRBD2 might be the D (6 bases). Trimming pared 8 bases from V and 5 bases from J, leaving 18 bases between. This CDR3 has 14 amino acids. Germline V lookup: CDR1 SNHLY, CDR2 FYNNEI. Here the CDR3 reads CASRAALGRETQYF. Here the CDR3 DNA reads TGTGCCAGCCGAGCTGCCTTAGGGAGGGAGACCCAGTACTTC.

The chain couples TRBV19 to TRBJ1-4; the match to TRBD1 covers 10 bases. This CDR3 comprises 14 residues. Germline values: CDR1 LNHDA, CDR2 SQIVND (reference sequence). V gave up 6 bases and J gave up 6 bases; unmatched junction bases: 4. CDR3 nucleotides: TGTGCCAGTAGCCGGACAGGGGGAGATGAAAAACTGTTTTTT. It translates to CASSRTGGDEKLFF.

The CDR3 DNA follows: TGTGCCAGCAGCCAAGACCAAGAGACCCAGTACTTC. Its protein is CASSQDQETQYF. The chain carries TRBV3-1 (or the pseudogene TRBV3-2) and TRBJ2-5; D uncertain. Germline-derived CDR1 and CDR2 are LGHDT and YNNKEL (reference sequence). The CDR3 runs to 12 residues. V dropped 0 bases and J dropped 1 base, with 0 bases sitting between them.

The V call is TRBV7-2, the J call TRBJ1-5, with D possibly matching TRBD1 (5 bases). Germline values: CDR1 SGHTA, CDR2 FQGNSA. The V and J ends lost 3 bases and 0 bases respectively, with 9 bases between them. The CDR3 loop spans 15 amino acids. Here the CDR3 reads CASSFQGNSNQPQHF. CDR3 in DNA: TGTGCCAGCAGCTTCCAGGGTAATAGCAATCAGCCCCAGCATTTT.

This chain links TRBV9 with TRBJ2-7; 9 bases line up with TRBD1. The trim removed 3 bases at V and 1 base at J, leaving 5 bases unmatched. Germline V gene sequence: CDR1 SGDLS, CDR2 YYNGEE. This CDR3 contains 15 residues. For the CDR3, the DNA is TGTGCCAGCAGCGCTGGGACAGGGTTTTCCTACGAGCAGTACTTC. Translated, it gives CASSAGTGFSYEQYF.

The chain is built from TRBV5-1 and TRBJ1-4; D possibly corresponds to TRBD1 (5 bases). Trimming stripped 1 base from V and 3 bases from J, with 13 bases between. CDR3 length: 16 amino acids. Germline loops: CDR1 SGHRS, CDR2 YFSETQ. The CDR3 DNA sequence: TGCGCCAGCAGCTTGATGGGGTTGGGGGCTAATGAAAAACTGTTTTTT. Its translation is CASSLMGLGANEKLFF.

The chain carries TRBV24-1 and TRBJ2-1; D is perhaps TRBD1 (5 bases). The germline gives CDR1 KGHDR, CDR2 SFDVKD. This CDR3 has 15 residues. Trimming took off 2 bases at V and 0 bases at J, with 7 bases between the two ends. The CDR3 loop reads CATSDSRVSYNEQFF. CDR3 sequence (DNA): TGTGCCACCAGTGATTCCAGGGTCTCCTACAATGAGCAGTTCTTC.

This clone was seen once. CDR3 sequence: CASSQLPRGQATEAFF. CDR3 sequence (DNA): TGTGCCAGCAGCCAACTCCCAAGAGGTCAGGCCACTGAAGCTTTCTTT. This sequence joins TRBV14 and TRBJ1-1; D call uncertain. Germline CDR1 is SGHDN and CDR2 is FVKESK. V was shortened by 2 bases and J by 4 bases, with 17 bases between the two germline ends. The CDR3 length is 16 residues.

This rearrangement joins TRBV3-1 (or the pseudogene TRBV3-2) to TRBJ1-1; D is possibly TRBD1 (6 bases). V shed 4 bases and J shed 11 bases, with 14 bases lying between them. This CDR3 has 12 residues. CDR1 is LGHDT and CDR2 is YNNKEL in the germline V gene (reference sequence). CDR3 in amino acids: CASSPGQRSAFF. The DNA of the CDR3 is TGTGCCAGCAGCCCCGGACAGCGGTCCGCTTTCTTT.

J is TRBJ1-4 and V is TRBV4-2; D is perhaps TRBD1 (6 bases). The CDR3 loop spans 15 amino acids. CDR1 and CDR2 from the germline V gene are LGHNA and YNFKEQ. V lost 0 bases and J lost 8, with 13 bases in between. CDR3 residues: CASSQDTGMGEKLFF. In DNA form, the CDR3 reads TGTGCCAGCAGCCAAGATACAGGGATGGGAGAAAAACTGTTTTTT.

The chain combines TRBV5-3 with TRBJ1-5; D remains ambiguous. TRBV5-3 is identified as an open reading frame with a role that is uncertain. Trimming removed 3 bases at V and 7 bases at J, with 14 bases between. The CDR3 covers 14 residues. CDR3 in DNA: TGTGCCAGAAGCTGGTTGGGGTGGGGACAGCCCCAGCATTTT. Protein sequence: CARSWLGWGQPQHF.

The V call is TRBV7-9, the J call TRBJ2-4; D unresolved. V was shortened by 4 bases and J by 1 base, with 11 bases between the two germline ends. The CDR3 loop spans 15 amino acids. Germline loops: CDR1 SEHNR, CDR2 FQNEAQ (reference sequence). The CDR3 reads CASSWAIGAKNIQYF. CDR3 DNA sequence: TGTGCCAGCAGCTGGGCCATTGGGGCCAAAAACATTCAGTACTTC.

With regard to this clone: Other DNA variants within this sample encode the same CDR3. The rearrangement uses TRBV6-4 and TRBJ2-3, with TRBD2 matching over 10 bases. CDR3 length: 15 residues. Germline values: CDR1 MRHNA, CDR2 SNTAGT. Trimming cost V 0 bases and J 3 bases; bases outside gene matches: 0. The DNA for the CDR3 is TGTGCCAGCAGTGACTCTAGCGGGGGGACAGATACGCAGTATTTT. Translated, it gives CASSDSSGGTDTQYF.

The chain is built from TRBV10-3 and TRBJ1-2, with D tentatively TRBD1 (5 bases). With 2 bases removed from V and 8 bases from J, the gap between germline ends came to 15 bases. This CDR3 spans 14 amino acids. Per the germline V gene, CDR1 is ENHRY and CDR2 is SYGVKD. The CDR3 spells CAISEPGTRLGYTF. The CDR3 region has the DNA TGTGCCATCAGTGAGCCCGGGACCCGCCTGGGCTACACCTTC.

Here the CDR3 reads CASSSKEGDWGDSPLHF. CDR3 in DNA: TGTGCCAGCAGCTCCAAAGAGGGGGATTGGGGCGATTCACCCCTCCACTTT. The chain employs TRBV5-6 and TRBJ1-6, with D possibly TRBD1 on 6 matching bases. The CDR3 has 17 amino acids. From germline, CDR1 is SGHDT and CDR2 YYEEEE. Trimming took off 3 bases at V and 8 bases at J, with 21 bases between the two ends.

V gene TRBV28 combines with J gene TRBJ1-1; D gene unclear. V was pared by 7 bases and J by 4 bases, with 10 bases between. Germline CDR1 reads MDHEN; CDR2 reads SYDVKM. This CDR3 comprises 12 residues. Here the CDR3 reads CASKGQTTEAFF. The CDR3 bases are TGTGCCAGCAAAGGGCAGACCACTGAAGCTTTCTTT.

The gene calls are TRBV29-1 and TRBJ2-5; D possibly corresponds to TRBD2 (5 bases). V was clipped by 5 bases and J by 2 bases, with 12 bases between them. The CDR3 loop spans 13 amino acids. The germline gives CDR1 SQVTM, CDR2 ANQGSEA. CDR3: CSVPGLGQETQYF. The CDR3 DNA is TGCAGCGTTCCCGGACTCGGACAAGAGACCCAGTACTTC.

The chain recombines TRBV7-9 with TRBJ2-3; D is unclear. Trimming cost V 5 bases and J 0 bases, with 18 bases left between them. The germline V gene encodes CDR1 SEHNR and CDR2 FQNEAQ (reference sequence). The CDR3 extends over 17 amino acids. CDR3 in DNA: TGTGCCAGCAGCACAAAAGGCCCGATCGGAAGCACAGATACGCAGTATTTT. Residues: CASSTKGPIGSTDTQYF.

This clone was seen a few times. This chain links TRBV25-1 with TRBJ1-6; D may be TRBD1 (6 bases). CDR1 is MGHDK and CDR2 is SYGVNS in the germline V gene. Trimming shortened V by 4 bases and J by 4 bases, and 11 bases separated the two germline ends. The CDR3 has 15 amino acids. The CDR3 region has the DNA TGTGCCAGCAGTGTTACAGGGAAGTATAATTCACCCCTCCACTTT. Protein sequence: CASSVTGKYNSPLHF.

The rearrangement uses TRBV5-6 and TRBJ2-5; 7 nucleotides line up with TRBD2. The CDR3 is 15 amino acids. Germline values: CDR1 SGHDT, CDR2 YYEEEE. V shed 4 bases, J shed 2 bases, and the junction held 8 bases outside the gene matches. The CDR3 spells CASSPLGGGQETQYF. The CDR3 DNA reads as TGTGCCAGCAGCCCCTTGGGGGGAGGGCAAGAGACCCAGTACTTC.

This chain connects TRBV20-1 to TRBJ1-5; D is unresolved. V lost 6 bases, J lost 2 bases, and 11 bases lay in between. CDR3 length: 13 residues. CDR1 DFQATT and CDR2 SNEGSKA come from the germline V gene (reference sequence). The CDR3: CSASGLGNQPQHF. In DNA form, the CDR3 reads TGCAGTGCGAGTGGACTAGGCAATCAGCCCCAGCATTTT.

Written as DNA, the CDR3 is TGTGCAAGTCGCTTAGAGCCTCACTCGTCGAACACTGAAGCTTTCTTT. Encoded protein: CASRLEPHSSNTEAFF. The chain combines TRBV12-2 with TRBJ1-1. TRBV12-2 is shown as a pseudogene. The CDR3 loop spans 16 amino acids.

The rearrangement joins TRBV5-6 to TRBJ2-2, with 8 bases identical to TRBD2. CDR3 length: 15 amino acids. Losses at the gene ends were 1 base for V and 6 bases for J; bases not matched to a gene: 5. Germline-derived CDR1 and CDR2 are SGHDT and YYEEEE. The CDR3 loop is CASSLFGRAPGELFF. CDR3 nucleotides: TGTGCCAGCAGCTTGTTCGGGAGGGCCCCCGGGGAGCTGTTTTTT.

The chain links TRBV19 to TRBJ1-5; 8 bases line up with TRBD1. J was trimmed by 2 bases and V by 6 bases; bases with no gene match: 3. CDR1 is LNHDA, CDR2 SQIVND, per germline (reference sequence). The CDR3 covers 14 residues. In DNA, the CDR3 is TGTGCCAGTAGGGACAGGGCGGGCAATCAGCCCCAGCATTTT. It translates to CASRDRAGNQPQHF. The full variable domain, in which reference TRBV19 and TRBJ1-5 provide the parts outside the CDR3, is DGGITQSPKYLFRKEGQNVTLSCEQNLNHDAMYWYRQDPGQGLRLIYYSQIVNDFQKGDIAEGYSVSREKKESFPLTVTSAQKNPTAFYLCASRDRAGNQPQHFGDGTRLSIL.